The entry below describes one TCR beta chain. The antigen remains unidentified. The sample is drawn from a study of ipilimumab plus nivolumab after autologous stem cell transplantation. Study overall: Median doses per patient: roughly five ipilimumab, under ten nivolumab.

Overall study results and limits: Per the authors, repertoire, Treg and microbiota data justify further study.

Clones were read by immunoSEQ multiplex PCR, and TCRdb kept only the in-frame ones, dropping some. The sample shows approximately 15,000 clones, 80% of them seen only once. Patients received nivolumab 3 mg/kg at weeks 1, 4, 7, 10, then fortnightly to week 26. This TCR came from a male donor with diffuse large B-cell lymphoma. Specimen: PBMCs, collected in a trial of ipilimumab plus nivolumab as post-transplant consolidation.

Here the CDR3 reads CASSLGGDGNSPLHF. The CDR3 bases are TGTGCCAGCAGCTTGGGGGGGGACGGCAATTCACCCCTCCACTTT. The J gene is TRBJ1-6, the V gene TRBV5-4, with D possibly TRBD1 on 5 matching bases. The CDR3 runs 15 residues. Trimming cost V 0 bases and J 7 bases, with 11 bases left between them. Germline assignment: CDR1 SGHNT and CDR2 YYREEE (reference sequence). Full variable domain (missing parts from reference TRBV5-4 and TRBJ1-6): ETGVTQSPTHLIKTRGQQVTLRCSSQSGHNTVSWYQQALGQGPQFIFQYYREEENGRGNFPPRFSGLQFPNYSSELNVNALELDDSALYLCASSLGGDGNSPLHFGNGTRLTVT.